These 24 T cell receptor beta chains were all obtained from the same sample, sequenced in a study of T cells in Graves' hyperthyroidism and ophthalmopathy. Amplified TCR beta CDR3 regions derived from RNA transcripts. TCR CDR3 regions were first amplified by RT-PCR with HTBI primers. One entry per CDR3 protein results from TCRdb running MiXCR on the multiplex PCR reads. Seen here are approximately 270,000 distinct CDR3 sequences, less than 15% observed once, and the top ten hold about 14%. The specimen was blood. The receptors derive from a woman aged 40 to 50 with Graves' hyperthyroidism that later progressed to Graves' ophthalmopathy.

This clonotype was counted at least ten times. This sequence joins TRBV6-1 and TRBJ2-5, with D possibly matching TRBD1 (6 bases). CDR1 MNHNS and CDR2 SASEGT come from the germline V gene. Trimming left V 6 bases short and J 7 bases short, with 21 bases between. The CDR3 runs 15 residues. The CDR3 DNA sequence: TGTGCCAGCAGCCACCAACAGGGTTCGTCGGCGACCCAGTACTTC. Its protein product is CASSHQQGSSATQYF.

The genes are TRBV15 and TRBJ2-7, with D tentatively TRBD1 (6 bases). CDR1 is LNHNV and CDR2 is YYDKDF in the germline V gene (reference sequence). CDR3 length equals 14 residues. Trimming pared 4 bases from V and 2 bases from J, leaving 12 bases between. The CDR3 here is CATSTRGRAYEQYF. The CDR3 nucleotides are TGTGCCACCAGCACCAGGGGAAGAGCCTACGAGCAGTACTTC.

This clonotype was picked up many times. V and J are TRBV24-1 and TRBJ2-5; D tentatively reads TRBD1 or TRBD2 (5 bases each). CDR1 and CDR2 (germline): KGHDR, SFDVKD. V lost 5 bases and J lost 5, with 11 bases in between. This CDR3 has 13 amino acids. The CDR3 here is CATSAGRRETQYF. The CDR3 DNA is TGTGCCACCAGTGCAGGGAGACGCGAGACCCAGTACTTC.

A note on this clonotype: At one of its ends the junction is not consistent with the germline gene, which may arise from a read error. The chain links TRBV4-2 to TRBJ2-7, with TRBD2 identical over 10 bases. This CDR3 comprises 15 residues. Per germline, CDR1 LGHNA and CDR2 YNFKEQ. CDR3 residues: CASSEASGGAYEQYF. CDR3 DNA: TGTGCCAGCAGCGAAGCTAGCGGGGGAGCCTACGAACAGTACTTC.

In its sample, this clonotype was seen a few times. A much larger clone lies a single base off, so this may be a read error. V is TRBV28 and J is TRBJ2-3; D unclear. Germline V CDR1 and CDR2: MDHEN, SYDVKM. This CDR3 spans 14 amino acids. V lost 3 bases and J lost 1, with 8 bases in between. The CDR3: CASSFLLGTDTQYF. In nucleotides, the CDR3 is TGTGCCAGCAGTTTTCTGTTGGGCACAGATACGCAGTATTTT.

The V gene is TRBV4-1, the J gene TRBJ2-7; D remains unclear. This CDR3 spans 12 amino acids. Germline CDR1 reads MGHRA; CDR2 reads YSYEKL. The V end was cut by 6 bases, the J end by 5 bases, with 11 bases between. In DNA form, the CDR3 reads TGCGCCAGCAGAGCCATAGACGACGAGCAGTACTTC. It translates to CASRAIDDEQYF.

Worth noting for this clonotype: A much larger clone lies one base from this, so it may be a read error. The chain carries TRBV6-2 or TRBV6-3 and TRBJ2-1; no clear D. The CDR3 has 16 amino acids. Germline CDR1 reads MNHEY; CDR2 reads SVGEGT. V lost 6 bases and J 2 bases, leaving 17 bases between the germline ends. The CDR3: CASSPSETGTYNEQFF. The DNA for the CDR3 is TGTGCCAGCAGCCCATCAGAGACTGGAACCTACAATGAGCAGTTCTTC.

Worth noting for this clonotype: The DNA is omitted, as the CDR3 cannot be located on it reliably, and the CDR3 follows TCRdb's listing. The rearrangement uses TRBV10-3 and TRBJ2-2; the D call TRBD1 from the table was never checked on the DNA. With termini counted, the CDR3 has 15 amino acids. Germline CDR1 reads ENHRY; CDR2 reads SYGVKD. The CDR3 sequence is CAISEGQGHAGSCFF.

This clonotype was counted at least ten times. CDR3 nucleotides: TGTGCCACCAGCAAGCGAAGGTTTCAAGAGACCCAGTACTTC. Its translation: CATSKRRFQETQYF. This chain connects TRBV15 to TRBJ2-5, with D unresolved. The CDR3 covers 14 residues. Germline CDR1 and CDR2: LNHNV and YYDKDF (reference sequence). Trimming took 4 bases from V and 2 from J, leaving 11 bases between them.

V is TRBV27 and J is TRBJ2-7; perhaps D is TRBD1 or TRBD2 (5 bases each). CDR3 length: 14 amino acids. In germline, CDR1 is MNHEY, CDR2 SMNVEV (reference sequence). The ends were cut back, 8 bases at V and 5 bases at J, with 19 bases in the middle. The chain's CDR3 is CASSGDGPRNEQYF. The CDR3 nucleotides are TGTGCCAGCTCCGGGGACGGCCCGAGGAACGAGCAGTACTTC.

Many counts were recorded for this clonotype. The chain joins TRBV5-1 to TRBJ1-1; D is perhaps TRBD1 (5 bases). Germline CDR1 SGHRS, CDR2 YFSETQ. CDR3 length: 15 residues. The V gene lost 5 bases and the J gene lost 0 bases, with 14 bases spanning the gap. CDR3 sequence: CASSTDTNMNTEAFF. CDR3 in DNA: TGCGCCAGCAGTACGGACACCAACATGAACACTGAAGCTTTCTTT.

V is TRBV6-5 and J is TRBJ1-1; D is unclear. The CDR3 spans 12 residues. With 6 bases removed from V and 4 bases from J, the gap between germline ends came to 9 bases. Germline values: CDR1 MNHEY, CDR2 SVGAGI. The CDR3 sequence: CASRYEGTEAFF. DNA for the CDR3: TGTGCCAGCAGATACGAGGGCACTGAAGCTTTCTTT.

This clonotype was seen repeatedly, ten times or more. The chain recombines TRBV6-5 with TRBJ2-2, with 7 bases fitting TRBD2. This CDR3 spans 15 amino acids. Germline CDR1 is MNHEY and CDR2 is SVGAGI. The J segment lost 7 bases and the V segment lost 0 bases, leaving 5 bases of the junction unmatched. CDR3 nucleotides: TGTGCCAGCAGTTACTCCGGGGGGTTAATCGGGGAGCTGTTTTTT. Its translation: CASSYSGGLIGELFF.

This clonotype was observed at least ten times. The rearrangement uses TRBV5-6 and TRBJ2-1, with D perhaps TRBD2 (6 bases). Trimming shortened V by 2 bases and J by 5 bases, and 14 bases separated the two germline ends. This CDR3 comprises 15 residues. The V gene's germline CDR1 is SGHDT and CDR2 YYEEEE. In nucleotides, the CDR3 is TGTGCCAGCAGCTTTGCCGGGACTGGAAACAATGAGCAGTTCTTC. Translating gives CASSFAGTGNNEQFF.

The V gene is TRBV20-1, the J gene TRBJ2-7, with 7 positions matching TRBD1. The CDR3 covers 13 residues. Germline CDR1 DFQATT, CDR2 SNEGSKA (reference sequence). Losses at the gene ends were 7 bases for V and 1 base for J; bases not matched to a gene: 7. The DNA of the CDR3 is TGCAGTGGCGTCAGGGGGAGTTCCTACGAGCAGTACTTC. Amino acids: CSGVRGSSYEQYF.

This clonotype was seen ten or more times. The gene calls are TRBV2 and TRBJ2-4, with 7 bases matching TRBD1. Germline trimming cut 6 bases from V and 0 bases from J; bases unmatched to any gene: 5. Germline loops: CDR1 SNHLY, CDR2 FYNNEI. This CDR3 has 15 amino acids. The CDR3 DNA follows: TGTGCCAGCAGAGGGGACAGTTTAGCCAAAAACATTCAGTACTTC. Translation: CASRGDSLAKNIQYF.

This clonotype was detected many times. The V call is TRBV5-1, the J call TRBJ1-4; 9 nucleotides line up with TRBD1. V shed 5 bases and J 8 bases; nucleotides not matched to a gene: 16. Per germline, CDR1 SGHRS and CDR2 YFSETQ. The CDR3 is 17 amino acids. CDR3 amino acids: CASRTQPVGTGWEKLFF. The CDR3 DNA sequence: TGCGCCAGCAGAACACAACCGGTGGGGACAGGGTGGGAAAAACTGTTTTTT.

This clonotype was recorded at least ten times. The chain uses TRBV6-5 and TRBJ1-1, with D possibly TRBD1 on 5 matching bases. There are 14 residues in the CDR3. V dropped 2 bases and J dropped 1 base, with 8 bases sitting between them. The germline CDR1 and CDR2 sequences are MNHEY and SVGAGI. This chain's CDR3 is CASSYGTGNTEAFF. The CDR3 DNA reads as TGTGCCAGCAGTTACGGGACGGGGAACACTGAAGCTTTCTTT.

Here the CDR3 reads CASSLFQETQYF. In DNA form, the CDR3 reads TGTGCCAGCAGCTTGTTCCAAGAGACCCAGTACTTC. The V gene is TRBV5-5, the J gene TRBJ2-5; D unresolved. The CDR3 length is 12 residues. V shed 1 base and J shed 1 base, with 2 bases lying between them. The germline V gene encodes CDR1 SGHKS and CDR2 YYEKEE (reference sequence).

This clonotype appeared many times. The V gene is TRBV27, the J gene TRBJ2-1; D gene ambiguous. The ends were cut back, 0 bases at V and 8 bases at J, with 14 bases in the middle. This CDR3 comprises 15 residues. Germline assignment: CDR1 MNHEY and CDR2 SMNVEV (reference sequence). The CDR3 bases are TGTGCCAGCAGTTTATCGTTTCGCCCTGGGGATGAGCAGTTCTTC. Translating gives CASSLSFRPGDEQFF.

This chain links TRBV7-8 with TRBJ1-4; D gene unclear. The CDR3 totals 14 residues. Germline CDR1 and CDR2: SGHVS and FQNEAQ. V was clipped by 1 base and J by 7 bases, with 10 bases between them. The CDR3 DNA is TGTGCCAGCAGCTTAGGGAAGAAGAGTGAAAAACTGTTTTTT. Translation gives CASSLGKKSEKLFF.

With regard to this clonotype: Given a much more abundant clone one base away, this may be a read error. The chain combines TRBV19 with TRBJ1-1; the D is unclear. V dropped 7 bases and J dropped 1 base, with 16 bases sitting between them. The CDR3 has 15 residues. CDR1 and CDR2 from the germline V gene are LNHDA and SQIVND (reference sequence). DNA of the CDR3: TGTGCCAGTACCTTCCCCGGACGGGCGAACACTGAAGCTTTCTTT. Translated: CASTFPGRANTEAFF.

This clonotype was observed once. The chain recombines TRBV7-2 with TRBJ2-7; 7 bases are a match to TRBD1. Trimming cost V 5 bases and J 6 bases; bases outside gene matches: 10. From germline, CDR1 is SGHTA and CDR2 FQGNSA. The CDR3 spans 14 residues. The CDR3 protein is CASSPRQGKGEQYF. The DNA of the CDR3 is TGTGCCAGCAGCCCCCGACAGGGTAAAGGCGAGCAGTACTTC.

There are many counts of this clonotype. The chain links TRBV6-5 to TRBJ2-1; D unclear. Trimming stripped 0 bases from V and 4 bases from J, with 13 bases between. The CDR3 is 16 amino acids. Germline V CDR1 and CDR2: MNHEY, SVGAGI. This chain's CDR3 is CASSYSLLDLYNEQFF. The CDR3 DNA sequence: TGTGCCAGCAGTTACTCGTTGCTCGACTTGTACAATGAGCAGTTCTTC.